This is a list of T cell receptor beta chains from one sample in a study of cytomegalovirus exposure and HLA in healthy donors. The protocol was immunoSEQ multiplex PCR, while the TCRdb copy is restricted to in-frame clones and leaves out a portion. This table holds 150,000 to 200,000 clones, over 65% found once. Sequenced sample: PBMCs. Receptor source: a young man in good health and CMV-seropositive. Both conserved end residues are part of each CDR3. The order of the fields is J gene, CDR3 length, V gene, D gene, clone size, CDR3 protein, CDR3 DNA. The D gene is left open where the match is weak. Size values are once, few and many counts, or a class for expanded clones, and some rows have none.

>TRBJ1-4|15|TRBV5-1|TRBD1|.
CASSLSDRENEKLFF
TGCGCCAGCAGCTTGTCGGACAGGGAGAATGAAAAACTGTTTTTT
>TRBJ1-1|15|TRBV5-4|.|.
CASSKVVRGETEAFF
TGTGCCAGCAGCAAGGTGGTTCGGGGTGAGACTGAAGCTTTCTTT
>TRBJ1-2|14|TRBV7-8|.|.
CASSPAVLVYGYTF
TGTGCCAGCAGCCCCGCTGTGTTAGTGTATGGCTACACCTTC
>TRBJ2-1|11|TRBV2|.|few
CASRRIDEQFF
TGTGCCAGCAGGAGGATTGATGAGCAGTTCTTC
>TRBJ2-1|15|TRBV7-7|TRBD1|.
CASSIGDSPYNEQFF
TGTGCTAGCAGTATAGGGGACAGCCCCTACAATGAGCAGTTCTTC
>TRBJ1-6|13|TRBV30|TRBD1|.
CACTGTGGTPLHF
TGTGCGTGCACCGGGACAGGGGGTACACCCCTCCACTTT
>TRBJ2-3|19|TRBV10-3|TRBD2|.
CAISESFSPLAGGPPTQYF
TGTGCCATCAGTGAGTCTTTCTCCCCGCTAGCGGGAGGCCCCCCAACGCAGTATTTT
>TRBJ1-1|14|TRBV28|TRBD1|few
CASREGTANTEAFF
TGTGCCAGCAGAGAGGGGACAGCGAACACTGAAGCTTTCTTT
>TRBJ1-1|12|TRBV10-1|.|few
CASSDQNTEAFF
TGCGCCAGCAGTGACCAGAACACTGAAGCTTTCTTT
>TRBJ1-5|12|TRBV6-1|.|.
CASRISDQPQHF
TGTGCCAGCAGGATATCAGATCAGCCCCAGCATTTT
>TRBJ2-6|15|TRBV6-5|.|.
CASSYGGAGANVLTF
TGTGCCAGCAGTTACGGAGGGGCTGGGGCCAACGTCCTGACTTTC
>TRBJ2-5|15|TRBV5-1|.|.
CASSPGAGTQETQYF
TGCGCCAGCAGCCCGGGAGCAGGGACCCAAGAGACCCAGTACTTC
>TRBJ1-6|16|TRBV27|.|once
CASTPDKSSYNSPLHF
TGTGCCAGCACCCCGGACAAGTCCTCCTATAATTCACCCCTCCACTTT
>TRBJ1-2|13|TRBV4-1|.|.
CASSPSGNYGYTF
TGCGCCAGCAGCCCGAGTGGTAACTATGGCTACACCTTC
>TRBJ2-4|16|TRBV5-6|.|.
CASSLMGLPTKNIQYF
TGTGCCAGCAGCTTGATGGGGCTCCCAACCAAAAACATTCAGTACTTC
>TRBJ1-3|17|TRBV14|TRBD1|.
CASSRARQGHSGNTIYF
TGTGCCAGCAGCCGAGCTAGACAGGGTCACTCTGGAAACACCATATATTTT
>TRBJ2-3|17|TRBV7-2|TRBD2|.
CASSVTSGGTSTDTQYF
TGTGCCAGCAGCGTTACTAGCGGGGGGACCAGCACAGATACGCAGTATTTT
>TRBJ2-1|13|TRBV7-2|.|.
CASSLGAWNEQFF
TGTGCCAGCAGCTTGGGAGCGTGGAATGAGCAGTTCTTC
>TRBJ1-6|14|TRBV28|TRBD1|.
CASTPGQGNSPLHF
TGTGCCAGCACCCCGGGACAGGGTAATTCACCCCTCCACTTT
>TRBJ2-3|15|TRBV5-1|.|.
CASSLEGGQTDTQYF
TGCGCCAGCAGCTTGGAGGGGGGGCAGACAGATACGCAGTATTTT
>TRBJ2-3|17|TRBV15|TRBD2|.
CATSRDLTSGGADTQYF
TGTGCCACCAGCAGAGACTTAACTAGCGGGGGGGCAGATACGCAGTATTTT
>TRBJ2-5|16|TRBV7-2|TRBD2|.
CASSQGLAGARETQYF
TGTGCCAGCAGCCAGGGACTAGCGGGGGCCCGGGAGACCCAGTACTTC
>TRBJ1-2|14|TRBV6-5|TRBD1|.
CASRRDSVAGGYTF
TGTGCCAGCAGGCGGGACAGCGTTGCGGGTGGCTACACCTTC
>TRBJ1-2|18|TRBV7-8|TRBD1|.
CASSLAAWDRALTHGYTF
TGTGCCAGCAGCTTAGCCGCCTGGGACAGGGCCCTGACACATGGCTACACCTTC
>TRBJ1-4|16|TRBV2|.|.
CASLSVQNIFKEKLFF
TGTGCCAGCTTGTCAGTACAAAACATATTCAAAGAAAAACTGTTTTTT
>TRBJ2-3|13|TRBV6-4|.|few
CASSDWQGDTQYF
TGTGCCAGCAGTGACTGGCAGGGAGATACGCAGTATTTT
>TRBJ1-2|16|TRBV7-2|TRBD1|.
CASSLGDRGTGYGYTF
TGTGCCAGCAGCTTAGGGGATAGAGGGACAGGGTATGGCTACACCTTC
>TRBJ2-2|14|TRBV5-5|.|.
CASITTGGTGELFF
TGTGCCAGCATTACCACCGGGGGTACGGGGGAGCTGTTTTTT
>TRBJ2-3|14|TRBV27|TRBD2|.
CASRASGGTDTQYF
TGTGCCAGCAGAGCTAGCGGGGGCACAGATACGCAGTATTTT
>TRBJ1-1|17|TRBV28|TRBD1|.
CASSPGTGLYLGTEAFF
TGTGCCAGCAGTCCCGGGACAGGGTTATATTTGGGCACTGAAGCTTTCTTT
>TRBJ1-1|13|TRBV6-1|.|.
CASSERYDTEAFF
TGTGCCAGCAGTGAGCGGTACGACACTGAAGCTTTCTTT
>TRBJ2-3|14|TRBV5-6|.|.
CASSLLAGTDTQYF
TGTGCCAGCAGCTTGTTAGCGGGCACAGATACGCAGTATTTT
>TRBJ2-2|15|TRBV9|.|few
CASSVGAGWTGELFF
TGTGCCAGCAGCGTAGGTGCAGGGTGGACCGGGGAGCTGTTTTTT
>TRBJ2-1|15|TRBV6-1|TRBD1|.
CASREPGQGRNEQFF
TGTGCCAGCAGAGAACCGGGACAGGGGCGAAATGAGCAGTTCTTC
>TRBJ1-1|14|TRBV6-1|.|.
CASSEAGQLTEAFF
TGTGCCAGCAGTGAAGCTGGACAGCTCACTGAAGCTTTCTTT
>TRBJ2-2|17|TRBV14|.|few
CASSQGTAGLRDGELFF
TGTGCCAGCAGCCAAGGAACGGCCGGACTTCGGGACGGGGAGCTGTTTTTT
>TRBJ1-5|14|TRBV6-5|TRBD1|once
CATNTGQSNQPQHF
TGTGCCACCAACACGGGACAGAGCAATCAGCCCCAGCATTTT
>TRBJ2-5|16|TRBV4-2|.|few
CASSQDRQRAQETQYF
TGTGCCAGCAGCCAAGATCGCCAGCGGGCCCAAGAGACCCAGTACTTC
>TRBJ2-2|14|TRBV27|.|once
CASSSQGNTGELFF
TGTGCCAGCAGTAGTCAGGGAAACACCGGGGAGCTGTTTTTT
>TRBJ1-1|13|TRBV15|.|.
CATSREVYSEAFF
TGTGCCACCAGCAGAGAGGTCTACTCTGAAGCTTTCTTT
>TRBJ1-2|15|TRBV5-4|.|.
CASSLGGGFDRLLTF
TGTGCCAGCAGCTTGGGAGGGGGTTTCGACCGACTCTTAACCTTC
>TRBJ2-2|17|TRBV7-6|TRBD2|.
CASSSPGTSGSTGELFF
TGTGCCAGCAGCTCCCCCGGGACTAGCGGGAGTACCGGGGAGCTGTTTTTT
>TRBJ2-5|13|TRBV7-9|TRBD1|.
CASSPRTGETQYF
TGTGCCAGCAGCCCCCGGACAGGAGAGACCCAGTACTTC
>TRBJ2-2|14|TRBV28|.|.
CASRPGIRTGELFF
TGTGCCAGCAGACCCGGGATTCGCACCGGGGAGCTGTTTTTT
>TRBJ2-2|13|TRBV5-1|.|.
CASSLGPRAELFF
TGCGCCAGCAGCCTGGGTCCCCGAGCGGAGCTGTTTTTT
>TRBJ2-1|17|TRBV7-2|TRBD2|.
CASSSSQGGAGYNEQFF
TGTGCCAGCAGCTCCTCTCAGGGAGGGGCCGGCTACAATGAGCAGTTCTTC
>TRBJ2-5|16|TRBV9|TRBD1|.
CASSVGGTGGKETQYF
TGTGCCAGCAGCGTAGGAGGGACAGGGGGGAAAGAGACCCAGTACTTC
>TRBJ2-2|15|TRBV2|.|.
CASSEFEAGTGELFF
TGTGCCAGCAGTGAATTCGAGGCGGGCACCGGGGAGCTGTTTTTT
>TRBJ1-3|16|TRBV19|.|.
CASSRRTVESGNTIYF
TGTGCCAGTAGTAGACGTACGGTGGAGTCTGGAAACACCATATATTTT
>TRBJ1-3|13|TRBV9|.|.
CASSSSTGNTIYF
TGTGCCAGCAGCTCATCCACTGGAAACACCATATATTTT
>TRBJ2-1|15|TRBV11-2|.|.
CASSPPVTGVGEQFF
TGTGCCAGCAGCCCCCCAGTTACGGGAGTAGGCGAGCAGTTCTTC
>TRBJ1-1|13|TRBV7-7|.|.
CASSPTLNTEAFF
TGTGCTAGCAGCCCTACGTTGAACACTGAAGCTTTCTTT
>TRBJ2-5|13|TRBV18|.|once
CASSLGLQETQYF
TGTGCCAGCTCACTCGGACTACAAGAGACCCAGTACTTC
>TRBJ1-5|16|TRBV15|.|.
CATSRGSREAYQPQHF
TGTGCCACCAGCAGAGGATCCAGGGAGGCCTACCAGCCCCAGCATTTT
>TRBJ2-2|17|TRBV5-1|TRBD1|.
CASSFLTGGSNTGELFF
TGCGCCAGCAGCTTCCTGACAGGGGGAAGTAACACCGGGGAGCTGTTTTTT
>TRBJ1-5|14|TRBV5-6|TRBD1|.
CASSTGQVNQPQHF
TGTGCCAGCAGCACGGGACAGGTCAATCAGCCCCAGCATTTT
>TRBJ1-1|13|TRBV13|.|.
CASSLPGYTEAFF
TGTGCCAGCAGCTTACCAGGGTACACTGAAGCTTTCTTT
>TRBJ1-6|14|TRBV5-1|TRBD1|.
CASSTGQSNSPLHF
TGCGCCAGCAGCACGGGACAGAGTAATTCACCCCTCCACTTT